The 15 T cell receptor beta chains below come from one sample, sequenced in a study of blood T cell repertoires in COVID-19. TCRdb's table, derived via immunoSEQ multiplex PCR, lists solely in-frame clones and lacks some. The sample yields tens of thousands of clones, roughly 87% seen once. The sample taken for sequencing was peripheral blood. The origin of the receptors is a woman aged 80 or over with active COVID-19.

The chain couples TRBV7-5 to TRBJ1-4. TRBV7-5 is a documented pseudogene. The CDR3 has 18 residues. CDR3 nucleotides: TGTGCCAGAAGCTTAAAGTTGGTCCAGACGGGTTATAATGAAAAACTGTTTTTT. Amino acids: CARSLKLVQTGYNEKLFF.

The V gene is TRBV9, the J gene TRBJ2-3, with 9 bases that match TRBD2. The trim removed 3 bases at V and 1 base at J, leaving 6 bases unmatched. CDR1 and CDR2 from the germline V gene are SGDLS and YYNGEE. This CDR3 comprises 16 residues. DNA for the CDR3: TGTGCCAGCAGCGGATTAAAGCGGGGGGGCACAGATACGCAGTATTTT. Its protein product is CASSGLKRGGTDTQYF.

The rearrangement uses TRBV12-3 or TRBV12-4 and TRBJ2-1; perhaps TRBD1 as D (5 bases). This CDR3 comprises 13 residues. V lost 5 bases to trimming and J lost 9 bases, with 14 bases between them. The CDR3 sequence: CASSTRQSGEQFF. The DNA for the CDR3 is TGTGCCAGCAGTACCCGACAGTCCGGTGAGCAGTTCTTC.

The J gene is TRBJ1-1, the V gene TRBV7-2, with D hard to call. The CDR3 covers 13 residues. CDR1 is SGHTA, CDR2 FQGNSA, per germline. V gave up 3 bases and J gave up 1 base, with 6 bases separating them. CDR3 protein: CASSFRQNTEAFF. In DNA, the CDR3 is TGTGCCAGCAGCTTCAGACAGAACACTGAAGCTTTCTTT.

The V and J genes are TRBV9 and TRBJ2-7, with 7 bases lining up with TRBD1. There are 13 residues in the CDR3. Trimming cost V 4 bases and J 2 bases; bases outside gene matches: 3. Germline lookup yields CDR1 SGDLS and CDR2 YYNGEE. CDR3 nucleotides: TGTGCCAGCAGCCCCCAGGGGGCCTACGAGCAGTACTTC. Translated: CASSPQGAYEQYF.

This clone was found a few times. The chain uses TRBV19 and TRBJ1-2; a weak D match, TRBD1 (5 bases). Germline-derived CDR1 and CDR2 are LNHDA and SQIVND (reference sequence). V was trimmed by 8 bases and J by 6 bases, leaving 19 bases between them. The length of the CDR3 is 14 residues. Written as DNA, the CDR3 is TGTGCCAGTGGGCGCGGCGGGGGAAATCATGGCTACACCTTC. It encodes CASGRGGGNHGYTF.

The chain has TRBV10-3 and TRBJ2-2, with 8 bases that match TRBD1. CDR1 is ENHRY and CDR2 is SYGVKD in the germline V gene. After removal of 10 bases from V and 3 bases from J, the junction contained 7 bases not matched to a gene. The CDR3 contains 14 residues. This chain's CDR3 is CATLAGGYTGELFF. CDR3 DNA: TGTGCCACCTTGGCAGGGGGCTACACCGGGGAGCTGTTTTTT.

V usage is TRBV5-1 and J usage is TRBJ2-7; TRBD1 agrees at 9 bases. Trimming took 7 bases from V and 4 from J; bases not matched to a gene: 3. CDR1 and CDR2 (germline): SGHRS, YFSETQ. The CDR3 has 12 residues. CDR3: CASWDRVYEQYF. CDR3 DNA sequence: TGCGCCAGCTGGGACAGGGTATACGAGCAGTACTTC.

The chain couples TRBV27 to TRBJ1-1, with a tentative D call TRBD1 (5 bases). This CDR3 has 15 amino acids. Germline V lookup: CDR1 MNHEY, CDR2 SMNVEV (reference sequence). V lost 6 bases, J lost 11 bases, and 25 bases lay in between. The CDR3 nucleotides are TGTGCCAGCAGCCAATACAGGATTCCTTTGGTTCCGGCTTTCTTT. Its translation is CASSQYRIPLVPAFF.

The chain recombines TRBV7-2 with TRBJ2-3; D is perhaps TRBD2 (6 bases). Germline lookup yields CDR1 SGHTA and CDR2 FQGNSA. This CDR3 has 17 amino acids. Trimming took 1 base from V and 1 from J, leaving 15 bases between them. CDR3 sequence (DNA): TGTGCCAGCAGCTTAGGGTCCCCGCGGGGTGGCACAGATACGCAGTATTTT. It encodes CASSLGSPRGGTDTQYF.

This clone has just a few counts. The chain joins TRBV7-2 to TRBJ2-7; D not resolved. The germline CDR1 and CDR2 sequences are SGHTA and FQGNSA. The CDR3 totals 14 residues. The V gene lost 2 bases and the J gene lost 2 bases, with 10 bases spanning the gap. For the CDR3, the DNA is TGTGCCAGCAGCTTACGTCAGGCACCCTACGAGCAGTACTTC. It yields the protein CASSLRQAPYEQYF.

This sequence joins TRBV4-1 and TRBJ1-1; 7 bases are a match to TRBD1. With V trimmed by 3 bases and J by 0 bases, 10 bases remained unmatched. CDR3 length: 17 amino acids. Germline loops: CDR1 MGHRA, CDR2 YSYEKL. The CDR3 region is CASSHRQGMSLNTEAFF. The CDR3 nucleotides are TGCGCCAGCAGCCACCGACAGGGCATGAGTCTGAACACTGAAGCTTTCTTT.

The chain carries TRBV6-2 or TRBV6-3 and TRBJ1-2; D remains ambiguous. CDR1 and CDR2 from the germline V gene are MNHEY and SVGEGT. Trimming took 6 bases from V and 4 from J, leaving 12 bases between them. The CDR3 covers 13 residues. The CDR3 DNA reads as TGTGCCAGCAGCCCCTCGTCCTTCTATGGCTACACCTTC. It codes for CASSPSSFYGYTF.

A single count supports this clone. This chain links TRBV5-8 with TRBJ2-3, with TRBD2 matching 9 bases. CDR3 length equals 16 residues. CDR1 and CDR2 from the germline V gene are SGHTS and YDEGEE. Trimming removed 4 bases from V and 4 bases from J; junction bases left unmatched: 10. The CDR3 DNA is TGTGCCAGCAGCGAGCCCGGCGGGGGGGCCTCAGATACGCAGTATTTT. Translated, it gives CASSEPGGGASDTQYF. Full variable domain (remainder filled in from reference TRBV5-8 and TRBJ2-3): EAGVTQSPTHLIKTRGQQATLRCSPISGHTSVYWYQQALGLGLQFLLWYDEGEERNRGNFPPRFSGRQFPNYSSELNVNALELEDSALYLCASSEPGGGASDTQYFGPGTRLTVL.

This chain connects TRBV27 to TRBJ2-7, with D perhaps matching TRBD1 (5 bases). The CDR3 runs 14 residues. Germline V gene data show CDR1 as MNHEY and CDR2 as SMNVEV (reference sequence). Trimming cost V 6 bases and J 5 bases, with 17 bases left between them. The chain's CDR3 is CASSSGIIPNEQYF. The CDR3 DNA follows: TGTGCCAGCAGCTCAGGGATTATCCCAAACGAGCAGTACTTC.